These 21 T cell receptor beta chains were all obtained from the same sample, sequenced in a study of blood T cell repertoires in COVID-19. The assay was immunoSEQ multiplex PCR, and TCRdb's table has in-frame clones only and misses some. The sample includes around 72,000 clones, roughly 87% of them seen just once. Specimen: peripheral blood. These receptors originate from a man between 45 and 60 years old with acute or convalescent COVID-19.

The chain uses TRBV14 and TRBJ2-1; tentatively, D is TRBD2 (7 bases). Trimming removed 4 bases at V and 6 bases at J, with 22 bases between. The germline CDR1 and CDR2 sequences are SGHDN and FVKESK. The CDR3 is made up of 17 amino acids. The CDR3 reads CASSPSPGHSGGNEQFF. CDR3 DNA: TGTGCCAGCAGCCCCTCACCGGGACATTCGGGGGGCAATGAGCAGTTCTTC.

The chain carries TRBV3-1 (or the pseudogene TRBV3-2) and TRBJ2-1; D is ambiguous. V lost 0 bases and J lost 9, with 9 bases in between. Germline assignment: CDR1 LGHDT and CDR2 YNNKEL (reference sequence). This CDR3 has 13 amino acids. This chain's CDR3 is CASSQDIAPEQFF. The CDR3, as DNA: TGTGCCAGCAGCCAAGATATAGCCCCTGAGCAGTTCTTC.

The gene calls are TRBV24-1 and TRBJ2-2; the match to TRBD1 covers 7 bases. The V gene's germline CDR1 is KGHDR and CDR2 SFDVKD. Losses at the gene ends were 8 bases for V and 4 bases for J; bases not matched to a gene: 12. This CDR3 has 16 amino acids. CDR3 region: CATMGPGTDFTGELFF. The CDR3 DNA reads TGTGCCACCATGGGTCCCGGGACAGACTTCACCGGGGAGCTGTTTTTT.

The gene calls are TRBV28 and TRBJ2-7, with no clear D. This CDR3 region has 13 residues. The germline gives CDR1 MDHEN, CDR2 SYDVKM. With 6 bases removed from V and 0 bases from J, the gap between germline ends came to 9 bases. CDR3: CASRPGSSYEQYF. The DNA of the CDR3 is TGTGCCAGCAGGCCCGGGTCCTCCTACGAGCAGTACTTC.

The rearrangement joins TRBV7-3 to TRBJ2-3; 9 bases map to TRBD2. The J segment lost 0 bases and the V segment lost 0 bases, leaving 7 bases of the junction unmatched. Germline V gene data show CDR1 as SGHTA and CDR2 as FQGTGA. The CDR3 covers 18 residues. The CDR3 spells CASSLTEASGESTDTQYF. CDR3 sequence (DNA): TGTGCCAGCAGCTTAACGGAGGCTAGCGGGGAGAGCACAGATACGCAGTATTTT.

The chain uses TRBV27 and TRBJ2-1; the match to TRBD1 covers 8 bases. Germline lookup yields CDR1 MNHEY and CDR2 SMNVEV (reference sequence). J lost 3 bases, V lost 3 bases, and 7 bases had no gene match. The CDR3 totals 16 residues. This CDR3 is CASSFFAGQDYNEQFF. DNA of the CDR3: TGTGCCAGCAGTTTTTTCGCGGGACAGGACTACAATGAGCAGTTCTTC.

The DNA for the CDR3 is TGTGCCAGCAGCTTAAGGACTGCCACAGATACGCAGTATTTT. Its translation is CASSLRTATDTQYF. The V and J genes are TRBV5-6 and TRBJ2-3, with D possibly TRBD2 on 5 matching bases. This CDR3 region has 14 residues. V was clipped by 2 bases and J by 2 bases, with 9 bases between them. CDR1 is SGHDT, CDR2 YYEEEE, per germline.

The CDR3 DNA follows: TGTGCCTGGAGCCTGCGACAGGGATTTTCTGAAGCTTTCTTT. This gives the protein CAWSLRQGFSEAFF. This chain joins TRBV30 and TRBJ1-1; 7 bases are shared with TRBD1. Germline assignment: CDR1 GTSNPN and CDR2 SVGIG (reference sequence). This CDR3 spans 14 amino acids. Trimming at V came to 3 bases and at J to 6 bases, leaving 10 bases not matched to a gene.

The V call is TRBV11-2, the J call TRBJ2-3, with a tentative D call TRBD2 (7 bases). V dropped 0 bases and J dropped 2 bases, with 18 bases sitting between them. In germline, CDR1 is SGHAT, CDR2 FQNNGV. CDR3 length: 18 residues. CDR3 protein: CASSLEGGLGGNTDTQYF. The CDR3 nucleotides read TGTGCCAGCAGCTTAGAAGGGGGTCTCGGGGGGAACACAGATACGCAGTATTTT.

The chain has TRBV7-6 and TRBJ2-5; D is uncertain. CDR3 length equals 15 residues. The germline V gene has CDR1 SGHVS and CDR2 FNYEAQ. The V end was cut by 2 bases, the J end by 2 bases, with 12 bases between. The CDR3, as DNA: TGTGCCAGCAGCTTAAATAGCCTATCGCAAGAGACCCAGTACTTC. Amino acid sequence: CASSLNSLSQETQYF.

V usage is TRBV5-6 and J usage is TRBJ1-4, with D possibly TRBD1 on 5 matching bases. V was shortened by 4 bases and J by 0 bases, with 10 bases between the two germline ends. The CDR3 totals 15 residues. CDR1 is SGHDT and CDR2 is YYEEEE in the germline V gene. CDR3 sequence: CASSPRVATNEKLFF. CDR3 nucleotide sequence: TGTGCCAGCAGCCCCAGGGTAGCAACTAATGAAAAACTGTTTTTT.

The V call is TRBV5-5, the J call TRBJ2-5, with a weak D call TRBD2 (5 bases). V was cut by 6 bases and J by 5 bases, with 11 bases left in between. CDR1 SGHKS and CDR2 YYEKEE come from the germline V gene (reference sequence). CDR3 length: 12 residues. CDR3: CASTHGVETQYF. Written as DNA, the CDR3 is TGTGCCAGCACCCACGGGGTTGAGACCCAGTACTTC.

This chain joins TRBV9 and TRBJ2-2; possibly TRBD1 for D (6 bases). V lost 4 bases, J lost 0 bases, and 10 bases lay in between. This CDR3 has 15 amino acids. The V gene's germline CDR1 is SGDLS and CDR2 YYNGEE. CDR3 sequence reads: CASSPQGTNTGELFF. Here the CDR3 DNA reads TGTGCCAGCAGCCCCCAGGGGACGAACACCGGGGAGCTGTTTTTT.

The chain has TRBV5-5 and TRBJ2-5; 8 bases match TRBD1. J gave up 5 bases and V 2 bases, and 8 bases lay outside the gene matches. CDR1 is SGHKS and CDR2 is YYEKEE in the germline V gene (reference sequence). This CDR3 region has 15 residues. The CDR3 loop reads CASSFQGQGRETQYF. The CDR3 DNA reads as TGTGCCAGCAGCTTCCAAGGACAGGGAAGGGAGACCCAGTACTTC.

This chain joins TRBV1 and TRBJ2-1; the D call in the table, TRBD1, was not verified against the DNA. TRBV1 is designated a pseudogene. The length of the CDR3 is 17 residues. The CDR3 nucleotides are TGCACCAGCAGCCAGAACCCCACAGGGGGCTCCTACAATGAGCAGTTCTTC. Translation: CTSSQNPTGGSYNEQFF.

This chain connects TRBV5-6 to TRBJ2-5; D is unresolved. The V gene's germline CDR1 is SGHDT and CDR2 YYEEEE. The CDR3 has 12 amino acids. Trimming took off 2 bases at V and 2 bases at J, with 4 bases between the two ends. The CDR3 is CASSFSQETQYF. The DNA for the CDR3 is TGTGCCAGCAGCTTCAGTCAAGAGACCCAGTACTTC.

This chain connects TRBV29-1 to TRBJ2-7, with TRBD1 matching over 8 bases. V trimming: 4 bases; J trimming: 5 bases; junction bases outside the gene matches: 10. Germline V gene data show CDR1 as SQVTM and CDR2 as ANQGSEA. The CDR3 is made up of 14 amino acids. CDR3 residues: CSVVHSGTGNEQYF. The CDR3 DNA reads as TGCAGCGTTGTCCACTCCGGGACAGGAAACGAGCAGTACTTC.

The chain has TRBV15 and TRBJ1-6; D remains unclear. The germline gives CDR1 LNHNV, CDR2 YYDKDF (reference sequence). V was clipped by 7 bases and J by 10 bases, with 20 bases between them. There are 15 residues in the CDR3. CDR3 DNA sequence: TGTGCCACCAACCCAGGCACTGATGTTTGGTCACCCCTCCACTTT. It codes for CATNPGTDVWSPLHF.

The V call is TRBV6-7, the J call TRBJ1-2, with 9 bases fitting TRBD1. TRBV6-7 counts as an open reading frame of uncertain function. Trimming removed 6 bases from V and 7 bases from J; junction bases left unmatched: 6. The CDR3 contains 13 residues. CDR3 nucleotides: TGTGCCAGCAGGGAAGACAGGGGGTCTGGCTACACCTTC. Its protein product is CASREDRGSGYTF.

The genes are TRBV11-2 and TRBJ2-1; TRBD1 aligns across 8 bases. The trim removed 4 bases at V and 3 bases at J, leaving 11 bases unmatched. The CDR3 extends over 17 amino acids. Germline V lookup: CDR1 SGHAT, CDR2 FQNNGV. The CDR3 is CASSSQVTRGLYNEQFF. For the CDR3, the DNA is TGTGCCAGCAGCTCCCAAGTTACCAGGGGGCTCTACAATGAGCAGTTCTTC.

The chain combines TRBV5-1 with TRBJ1-4; D is perhaps TRBD1 (6 bases). This CDR3 spans 16 amino acids. V was clipped by 4 bases and J by 4 bases, with 17 bases between them. Germline CDR1 is SGHRS and CDR2 is YFSETQ. CDR3 nucleotide sequence: TGCGCCAGCAGCCGCAATACACAGGGAGTTAATGAAAAACTGTTTTTT. Encoded protein: CASSRNTQGVNEKLFF.